What follows describes a single T cell receptor beta chain. The data originate from a study of T cells in tuberculosis. Across the whole study: CD1B tetramers identified T cells specific for mycobacterial lipid GMM.

The method was immunoSEQ multiplex PCR; TCRdb's version includes in-frame clones alone and lacks a portion of them. Of around 41,000 clones in the sample, around 94% were seen once. V was clipped by 6 bases and J by 2 bases, with 13 bases between them. The CDR3 totals 15 residues. Per the germline V gene, CDR1 is SGHTA and CDR2 is FQGNSA. Sequenced material: PBMCs. The receptor was derived from a donor between 5 and 29 years old with latent tuberculosis or without tuberculosis infection. Some clones in this sample may be carry-over from other donors' samples. The V gene is TRBV7-2, the J gene TRBJ1-4; unclear D gene. CDR3 region: CASSSGGRTNEKLFF. DNA of the CDR3: TGTGCCAGCAGTTCTGGAGGGCGGACTAATGAAAAACTGTTTTTT. Full variable domain (remainder filled in from reference TRBV7-2 and TRBJ1-4): GAGVSQSPSNKVTEKGKDVELRCDPISGHTALYWYRQSLGQGLEFLIYFQGNSAPDKSGLPSDRFSAERTGGSVSTLTIQRTQQEDSAVYLCASSSGGRTNEKLFFGSGTQLSVL.